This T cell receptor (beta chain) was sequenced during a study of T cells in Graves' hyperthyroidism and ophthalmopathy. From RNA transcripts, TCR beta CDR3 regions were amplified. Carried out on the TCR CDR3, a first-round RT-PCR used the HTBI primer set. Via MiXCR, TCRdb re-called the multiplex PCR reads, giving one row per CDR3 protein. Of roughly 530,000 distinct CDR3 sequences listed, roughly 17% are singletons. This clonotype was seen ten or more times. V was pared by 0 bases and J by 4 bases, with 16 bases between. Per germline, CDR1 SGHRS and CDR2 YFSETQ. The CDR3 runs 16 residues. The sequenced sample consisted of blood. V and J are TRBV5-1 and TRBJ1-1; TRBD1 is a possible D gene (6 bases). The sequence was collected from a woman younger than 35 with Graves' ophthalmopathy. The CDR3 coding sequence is TGCGCCAGCAGCTTGGAAACAGGGCTGGGGGGCACTGAAGCTTTCTTT. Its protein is CASSLETGLGGTEAFF.